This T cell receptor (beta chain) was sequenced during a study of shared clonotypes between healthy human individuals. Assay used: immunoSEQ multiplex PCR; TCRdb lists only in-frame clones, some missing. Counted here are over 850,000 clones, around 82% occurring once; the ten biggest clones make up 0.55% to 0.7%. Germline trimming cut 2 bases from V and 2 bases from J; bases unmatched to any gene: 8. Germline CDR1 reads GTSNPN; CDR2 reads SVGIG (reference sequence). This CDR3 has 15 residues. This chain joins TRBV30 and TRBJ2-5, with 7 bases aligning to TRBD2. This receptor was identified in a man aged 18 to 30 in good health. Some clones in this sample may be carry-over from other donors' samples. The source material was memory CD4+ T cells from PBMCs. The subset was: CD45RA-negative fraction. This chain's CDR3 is CAWSLRGAGQETQYF. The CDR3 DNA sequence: TGTGCCTGGAGTCTCCGTGGAGCGGGACAAGAGACCCAGTACTTC.